A single sample gave rise to the 12 T cell receptor beta chains below, sequenced in a study of identical twins. TCRdb redid the calling of the 5' RACE reads with MiXCR, one entry per CDR3 protein. Found here are 240,000 or so distinct CDR3 sequences, about 10% of them singletons; the top ten hold 9% to 10%. The sequenced sample consisted of memory T cells sorted from blood. These receptors originate from a man aged 45 to 65 in good health.

Many counts were recorded for this clonotype. This CDR3 is CASSQDRAGVRAFF. The CDR3 DNA reads as TGCGCCAGCAGCCAAGATAGGGCAGGGGTTCGCGCTTTCTTT. This rearrangement joins TRBV4-1 to TRBJ1-1, with D possibly TRBD1 on 6 matching bases. CDR3 length: 14 amino acids. Looked up from germline, CDR1 is MGHRA and CDR2 is YSYEKL. Trimming left V 0 bases short and J 11 bases short, with 16 bases between.

CDR3 nucleotide sequence: TGCAGTGCTAGAGAAGGAATTTATAGCAATCAGCCCCAGCATTTT. Translation gives CSAREGIYSNQPQHF. The gene calls are TRBV20-1 and TRBJ1-5; D not certain. Trimming stripped 0 bases from V and 0 bases from J, with 9 bases between. CDR3 size: 15 residues. Germline lookup yields CDR1 DFQATT and CDR2 SNEGSKA (reference sequence).

The chain is built from TRBV19 and TRBJ2-3, with D perhaps TRBD1 or TRBD2 (5 bases each). The CDR3 covers 18 residues. Germline V gene data show CDR1 as LNHDA and CDR2 as SQIVND (reference sequence). Trimming pared 6 bases from V and 4 bases from J, leaving 26 bases between. The CDR3 sequence is CASSPVFVPGPLSDTQYF. In DNA, the CDR3 is TGTGCCAGTAGCCCCGTCTTTGTACCGGGACCCCTCTCAGATACGCAGTATTTT.

In its sample, this clonotype was seen a few times. V usage is TRBV7-2 and J usage is TRBJ2-3; no firm D call. The length of the CDR3 is 13 residues. The ends were cut back, 0 bases at V and 6 bases at J, with 7 bases in the middle. The germline V gene has CDR1 SGHTA and CDR2 FQGNSA. CDR3 sequence (DNA): TGTGCCAGCAGCTTAGCGGGGTACGATACGCAGTATTTT. Encoded protein: CASSLAGYDTQYF.

This clonotype ranks as medium-sized (0.01 to 0.1%). The DNA for the CDR3 is TGCAGTGCTAGACCCCCTAGCGGAGCCCTTATGTGGTATTTT. This encodes CSARPPSGALMWYF. V usage is TRBV20-1 and J usage is TRBJ2-3; 7 positions agree with TRBD2. The germline V gene has CDR1 DFQATT and CDR2 SNEGSKA (reference sequence). V lost 2 bases, J lost 14 bases, and 16 bases stayed unmatched. CDR3 size: 14 residues.

The rearrangement links TRBV28 to TRBJ2-1; 7 nucleotides align to TRBD2. V trimming: 2 bases; J trimming: 1 base; junction bases outside the gene matches: 14. The germline CDR1 and CDR2 sequences are MDHEN and SYDVKM. The CDR3 contains 19 residues. CDR3 DNA: TGTGCCAGCAGTTTACCCGGACTAGACAGAAGCTTATCCTACAATGAGCAGTTCTTC. Translating gives CASSLPGLDRSLSYNEQFF.

Comment on this clonotype: Just one base apart from a much larger clone, this may be a read error. V gene TRBV16 combines with J gene TRBJ2-5; 7 nucleotides match TRBD1. Germline lookup yields CDR1 KGHSY and CDR2 FQNENV. The CDR3 is 15 amino acids. The CDR3 nucleotides are TGTGCCAGCAGCCAAAATGGCGACAGGGTCGAGACCCAGTCCTTC. Translating it yields CASSQNGDRVETQSF.

Points on this clonotype: A much larger clone differs by one base, so this may be a read error. This chain joins TRBV5-6 and TRBJ1-3; maybe TRBD1 (5 bases). Trimming stripped 0 bases from V and 2 bases from J, with 12 bases between. The CDR3 loop spans 16 amino acids. Germline V gene lookup returns CDR1 SGHDT and CDR2 YYEEEE. CDR3 sequence (DNA): TGTGCCAGCAGCTTGGGGTTCGCGGGGCCTGGAAACACCATATATTTT. Encoded protein: CASSLGFAGPGNTIYF.

The chain recombines TRBV11-2 with TRBJ1-4; a weak D match, TRBD1 (5 bases). Trimming shortened V by 5 bases and J by 5 bases, and 21 bases separated the two germline ends. The CDR3 is 17 amino acids. CDR1 and CDR2 (germline): SGHAT, FQNNGV. The CDR3 region is CASSIPLIEGLNEKLFF. CDR3 DNA sequence: TGTGCCAGCAGCATACCCTTGATAGAGGGGTTAAATGAAAAACTGTTTTTT.

This clonotype was seen many times. This chain links TRBV10-1 with TRBJ2-5, with 11 bases identical to TRBD2. This CDR3 contains 13 residues. Germline V lookup: CDR1 WNHNN, CDR2 SYGVQD (reference sequence). Trimming removed 6 bases from V and 8 bases from J; junction bases left unmatched: 5. The CDR3 coding sequence is TGCGCCAGCAGCCAGACTAGCGGGGCAACCCAGTACTTC. Amino acid sequence: CASSQTSGATQYF.

This chain joins TRBV11-2 and TRBJ1-4; 7 positions match TRBD1. This CDR3 contains 16 residues. Trimming at V came to 5 bases and at J to 2 bases, leaving 8 bases not matched to a gene. Germline-derived CDR1 and CDR2 are SGHAT and FQNNGV. DNA for the CDR3: TGTGCCAGCAGCCCGACTCCAGGGGGTACTAATGAAAAACTGTTTTTT. Encoded protein: CASSPTPGGTNEKLFF.

This clonotype occurred many times. Written as DNA, the CDR3 is TGCAGTGCCAAGACAGGGGGCGATAACGGGGAGCTGTTTTTT. Translating gives CSAKTGGDNGELFF. The V and J genes are TRBV20-1 and TRBJ2-2; 10 bases agree with TRBD1. Germline V gene data show CDR1 as DFQATT and CDR2 as SNEGSKA (reference sequence). Trimming removed 6 bases from V and 7 bases from J; junction bases left unmatched: 8. This CDR3 spans 14 amino acids.